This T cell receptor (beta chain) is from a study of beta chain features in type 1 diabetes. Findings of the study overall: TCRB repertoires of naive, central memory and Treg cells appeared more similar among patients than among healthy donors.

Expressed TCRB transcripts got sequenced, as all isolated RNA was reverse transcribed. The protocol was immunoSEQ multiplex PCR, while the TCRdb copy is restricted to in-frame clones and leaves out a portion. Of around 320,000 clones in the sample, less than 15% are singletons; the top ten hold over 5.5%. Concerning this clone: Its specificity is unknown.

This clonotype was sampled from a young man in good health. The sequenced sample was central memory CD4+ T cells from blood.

CDR3 bases: TGTGCCATCAGTGACGGGGGCAGGCATGGCTACACCTTC. Translated: CAISDGGRHGYTF. The V and J genes are TRBV10-3 and TRBJ1-2, with TRBD1 as a possible D gene (6 bases). V was shortened by 3 bases and J by 6 bases, with 11 bases between the two germline ends. The germline V gene encodes CDR1 ENHRY and CDR2 SYGVKD. The CDR3 loop spans 13 amino acids.